The 30 T cell receptor beta chains below were found in one sample sequenced in a study of T cells in Graves' hyperthyroidism and ophthalmopathy. Researchers took RNA transcripts and amplified the TCR beta CDR3 regions from them. TCR CDR3 underwent first-round RT-PCR with the HTBI primer set. MiXCR, run by TCRdb on the multiplex PCR reads, gives a single entry per CDR3 protein. The repertoire has some 600,000 distinct CDR3 sequences, roughly 46% of them found once; the top ten carry about 8.2%. Sequenced material: peripheral blood or thyroid tissue (not recorded which). Source of these receptors: a woman aged 18-29 years with Graves' hyperthyroidism.

The chain has TRBV29-1 and TRBJ2-5; 9 positions match TRBD1. CDR3 length equals 13 residues. Germline V gene data show CDR1 as SQVTM and CDR2 as ANQGSEA. Trimming took 7 bases from V and 5 from J; bases not matched to a gene: 8. The CDR3 is CSARQGGVETQYF. In nucleotides, the CDR3 is TGCAGCGCTAGACAGGGGGGGGTGGAGACCCAGTACTTC.

This clonotype was seen repeatedly, ten times or more. CDR3 nucleotide sequence: TGTGCCAGTAGCCTGACAGGACGGAGCACTGAAGCTTTCTTT. Amino acids: CASSLTGRSTEAFF. The chain couples TRBV19 to TRBJ1-1, with D perhaps TRBD1 (6 bases). The length of the CDR3 is 14 residues. CDR1 LNHDA and CDR2 SQIVND come from the germline V gene (reference sequence). V lost 6 bases and J lost 4, with 15 bases in between.

The V gene is TRBV20-1, the J gene TRBJ2-3; 7 positions match TRBD1. There are 12 residues in the CDR3. Germline lookup yields CDR1 DFQATT and CDR2 SNEGSKA (reference sequence). V shed 5 bases and J 5 bases; nucleotides not matched to a gene: 4. The CDR3 here is CSAEGAGDTQYF. The CDR3 region has the DNA TGCAGTGCTGAGGGGGCCGGAGATACGCAGTATTTT.

This clonotype was counted at least ten times. This sequence joins TRBV29-1 and TRBJ1-1; D is undetermined. Looked up from germline, CDR1 is SQVTM and CDR2 is ANQGSEA. This CDR3 contains 10 residues. V lost 6 bases and J lost 7, with 9 bases in between. Here the CDR3 reads CSVRAIEAFF. CDR3 nucleotides: TGCAGCGTGAGGGCAATTGAAGCTTTCTTT. The whole variable domain, remainder taken from reference TRBV29-1 and TRBJ1-1, is SAVISQKPSRDICQRGTSLTIQCQVDSQVTMMFWYRQQPGQSLTLIATANQGSEATYESGFVIDKFPISRPNLTFSTLTVSNMSPEDSSIYLCSVRAIEAFFGQGTRLTVV.

This clonotype turned up a few times. The rearrangement links TRBV5-1 to TRBJ2-5, with D possibly being TRBD2 (6 bases). The CDR3 runs to 13 residues. The germline V gene encodes CDR1 SGHRS and CDR2 YFSETQ. Between the trimmed V and J ends, which lost 6 bases and 4 bases, there was a span of 13 bases. CDR3 bases: TGCGCCAGCACCGGGAGTATTGGAGAGACCCAGTACTTC. The encoded protein is CASTGSIGETQYF.

The gene calls are TRBV12-3 or TRBV12-4 and TRBJ2-1; no definite D call. The end of the DNA aligns better with TRBJ2-7, so the J call may be wrong. The CDR3 is 13 amino acids. The CDR3 spells CASSFLESYEQYF. The CDR3 region has the DNA TGTGCCAGCAGTTTTCTAGAATCCTACGAGCAGTACTTC.

The rearrangement joins TRBV19 to TRBJ2-7; the D gene is possibly TRBD2 (6 bases). Trimming left V 3 bases short and J 5 bases short, with 14 bases between. This CDR3 is 14 amino acids long. CDR1 and CDR2 from the germline V gene are LNHDA and SQIVND (reference sequence). This CDR3 reads CASSIPGEGNEQYF. For the CDR3, the DNA is TGTGCCAGTAGTATCCCGGGAGAGGGAAACGAGCAGTACTTC.

The chain has TRBV7-9 and TRBJ1-4; D gene ambiguous. Trimming pared 1 base from V and 8 bases from J, leaving 8 bases between. CDR3 length: 13 residues. Germline V gives CDR1 SEHNR, CDR2 FQNEAQ (reference sequence). CDR3 coding DNA: TGTGCCAGCAGCTTAGAGCCGGGAGAAAAACTGTTTTTT. This sequence encodes CASSLEPGEKLFF.

V is TRBV20-1 and J is TRBJ1-2, with D hard to call. Per the germline V gene, CDR1 is DFQATT and CDR2 is SNEGSKA (reference sequence). V was clipped by 1 base and J by 4 bases, with 16 bases between them. The CDR3 extends over 15 amino acids. CDR3 sequence (DNA): TGCAGTGCTAGAGCCGGGCTCCGAGTACTCTATGGCTACACCTTC. Translation gives CSARAGLRVLYGYTF.

This clonotype was seen at least ten times. J is TRBJ2-5 and V is TRBV29-1; no firm D call. The CDR3 length is 12 residues. Germline V gives CDR1 SQVTM, CDR2 ANQGSEA. Trimming removed 6 bases at V and 2 bases at J, with 10 bases between. The CDR3, as DNA: TGCAGCGTGGCAGGAATACAAGAGACCCAGTACTTC. This sequence encodes CSVAGIQETQYF. Drawing the rest from reference TRBV29-1 and TRBJ2-5, the complete variable domain is SAVISQKPSRDICQRGTSLTIQCQVDSQVTMMFWYRQQPGQSLTLIATANQGSEATYESGFVIDKFPISRPNLTFSTLTVSNMSPEDSSIYLCSVAGIQETQYFGPGTRLLVL.

This clonotype was seen only a few times. The rearrangement joins TRBV4-3 to TRBJ2-5, with TRBD2 matching 10 bases. After removal of 0 bases from V and 2 bases from J, the junction contained 6 bases not matched to a gene. Germline loops: CDR1 LGHNA, CDR2 YSLEER. CDR3 length: 17 residues. The CDR3 loop reads CASSQEGLAGGQETQYF. Here the CDR3 DNA reads TGCGCCAGCAGCCAAGAAGGGTTAGCGGGAGGACAAGAGACCCAGTACTTC.

J is TRBJ2-7 and V is TRBV9, with 9 bases aligning to TRBD2. The CDR3 is 17 amino acids. Germline CDR1 SGDLS, CDR2 YYNGEE. The V gene end was trimmed by 1 base and the J gene end by 3 bases; junction bases not matched to a gene: 11. The CDR3 DNA follows: TGTGCCAGCAGCGTAACGGGGGGACTAGCTGGAAGCTACGAGCAGTACTTC. As protein: CASSVTGGLAGSYEQYF.

V usage is TRBV14 and J usage is TRBJ2-5, with D perhaps matching TRBD1 or TRBD2 (5 bases each). This CDR3 comprises 16 residues. Germline CDR1 is SGHDN and CDR2 is FVKESK. The V end lost 4 bases, the J end lost 0 bases, and 15 bases lay between the germline ends. The CDR3 here is CASSPLGTEYQETQYF. CDR3 sequence (DNA): TGTGCCAGCAGCCCCTTGGGGACGGAGTACCAAGAGACCCAGTACTTC.

This clonotype was seen ten or more times. The chain has TRBV7-9 and TRBJ1-3, with 8 bases identical to TRBD1. The germline gives CDR1 SEHNR, CDR2 FQNEAQ (reference sequence). V gave up 5 bases and J gave up 4 bases; unmatched junction bases: 10. This CDR3 spans 16 amino acids. CDR3 protein: CASSAGGTGVGNTIYF. CDR3 DNA sequence: TGTGCCAGCAGCGCAGGCGGGACAGGTGTAGGAAACACCATATATTTT.

V and J are TRBV2 and TRBJ1-5; 7 nucleotides line up with TRBD1. Germline values: CDR1 SNHLY, CDR2 FYNNEI. Unmatched junction bases numbered 9, after V lost 6 bases and J lost 10 bases. The CDR3 totals 13 residues. Here the CDR3 reads CASSQGVWHPQHF. CDR3 coding DNA: TGTGCCAGCAGCCAGGGGGTCTGGCACCCCCAGCATTTT.

There are many counts of this clonotype. The chain joins TRBV7-2 to TRBJ2-5; D possibly corresponds to TRBD2 (5 bases). With 3 bases removed from V and 5 bases from J, the gap between germline ends came to 10 bases. Germline V gene lookup returns CDR1 SGHTA and CDR2 FQGNSA. This CDR3 comprises 13 residues. This chain's CDR3 is CASSLTGMETQYF. The CDR3 DNA reads as TGTGCCAGCAGCTTGACGGGAATGGAGACCCAGTACTTC.

This clonotype was observed a few times. The chain recombines TRBV20-1 with TRBJ2-7, with TRBD1 matching 7 bases. The CDR3 has 15 amino acids. Germline values: CDR1 DFQATT, CDR2 SNEGSKA (reference sequence). Trimming at V came to 0 bases and at J to 3 bases, leaving 8 bases not matched to a gene. The CDR3 spells CSAREGTVRVYEQYF. CDR3 DNA sequence: TGCAGTGCTAGAGAAGGGACAGTTCGTGTCTACGAGCAGTACTTC.

A word on this clonotype: A much bigger clone sits one base away, suggesting this may be a read error. The CDR3 carries no conserved terminal phenylalanine or tryptophan, so it likely arises from a read error. V usage is TRBV7-8 and J usage is TRBJ1-1; no clear D. Trimming took 1 base from V and 1 from J, leaving 7 bases between them. Germline assignment: CDR1 SGHVS and CDR2 FQNEAQ. The CDR3 covers 14 residues. CDR3 amino acids: CASSLVARNTEAFL. The CDR3 region has the DNA TGTGCCAGCAGCTTAGTTGCAAGGAACACTGAAGCTTTCCTT.

Note on this clonotype: A read error may account for a junction end that differs from germline. J is TRBJ1-5 and V is TRBV29-1; TRBD1 agrees at 9 bases. This CDR3 spans 12 amino acids. Per the germline V gene, CDR1 is SQVTM and CDR2 is ANQGSEA. CDR3 protein: CGVAGQGRPQHF. In DNA, the CDR3 is TGCGGCGTCGCGGGACAGGGTAGACCCCAGCATTTT.

This clonotype was counted between two and nine times. The chain employs TRBV12-3 or TRBV12-4 and TRBJ1-6; D ambiguous. V lost 2 bases to trimming and J lost 10 bases, with 12 bases between them. CDR3 size: 14 residues. The CDR3, as DNA: TGTGCCAGCAGTTTATCCGGTTCTAGGTCACCCCTCCACTTT. Translating it yields CASSLSGSRSPLHF.

The V and J genes are TRBV10-3 and TRBJ1-1; D ambiguous. V was cut by 6 bases and J by 1 base, with 6 bases left in between. The CDR3 covers 12 residues. CDR1 and CDR2 from the germline V gene are ENHRY and SYGVKD. The CDR3 reads CAISGGNTEAFF. The CDR3 DNA reads as TGTGCCATCAGCGGAGGGAACACTGAAGCTTTCTTT.

This clonotype came up a few times. The V gene is TRBV7-6, the J gene TRBJ2-7; perhaps D is TRBD1 or TRBD2 (5 bases each). Trimming stripped 1 base from V and 4 bases from J, with 20 bases between. The CDR3 is made up of 17 amino acids. Germline values: CDR1 SGHVS, CDR2 FNYEAQ. For the CDR3, the DNA is TGTGCCAGCAGCTTAGGGCCTACCGGGACCGGGCTTTACGAGCAGTACTTC. This sequence encodes CASSLGPTGTGLYEQYF. The full variable domain, its missing parts supplied by reference TRBV7-6 and TRBJ2-7, is GAGVSQSPRYKVTKRGQDVALRCDPISGHVSLYWYRQALGQGPEFLTYFNYEAQQDKSGLPNDRFSAERPEGSISTLTIQRTEQRDSAMYRCASSLGPTGTGLYEQYFGPGTRLTVT.

V is TRBV12-3 or TRBV12-4 and J is TRBJ1-2, with D maybe TRBD1 (6 bases). The CDR3 consists of 15 residues. V gave up 2 bases and J gave up 3 bases, with 13 bases separating them. The CDR3 reads CASSLNRDEYYGYTF. CDR3 nucleotide sequence: TGTGCCAGCAGTTTAAACAGGGATGAGTACTATGGCTACACCTTC.

This clonotype was counted at least ten times. The chain couples TRBV20-1 to TRBJ1-1, with D perhaps matching TRBD1 (5 bases). Trimming left V 5 bases short and J 9 bases short, with 13 bases between. The CDR3 is 11 amino acids. Germline CDR1 DFQATT, CDR2 SNEGSKA (reference sequence). In nucleotides, the CDR3 is TGCAGTGCTGGGACGGGGGGTAAAGCTTTCTTT. It specifies CSAGTGGKAFF.

V usage is TRBV20-1 and J usage is TRBJ1-4, with TRBD1 matching 9 bases. Trimming at V came to 6 bases and at J to 7 bases, leaving 9 bases not matched to a gene. The V gene's germline CDR1 is DFQATT and CDR2 SNEGSKA (reference sequence). This CDR3 is built from 14 residues. The CDR3 here is CSARPGTGLEKLFF. CDR3 in DNA: TGCAGTGCAAGGCCCGGGACAGGGCTTGAAAAACTGTTTTTT.

Only one count was recorded for this clonotype. The J gene is TRBJ2-5, the V gene TRBV5-1; tentative D call: TRBD2 (5 bases). Germline-derived CDR1 and CDR2 are SGHRS and YFSETQ. This CDR3 region has 16 residues. V was pared by 6 bases and J by 0 bases, with 18 bases between. The CDR3 DNA follows: TGCGCCAGCAAGCCGGCCCTTTGGGAGAACCAAGAGACCCAGTACTTC. Amino acid sequence: CASKPALWENQETQYF.

The chain recombines TRBV6-1 with TRBJ2-6; D possibly corresponds to TRBD1 (7 bases). V lost 7 bases, J lost 4 bases, and 26 bases lay in between. CDR1 MNHNS and CDR2 SASEGT come from the germline V gene. CDR3 length equals 19 residues. In DNA form, the CDR3 reads TGTGCCAGCACCCCCCTAGGTCAGGGGGGCGCTGCGGGGGCCAACGTCCTGACTTTC. It translates to CASTPLGQGGAAGANVLTF.

This clonotype was detected only once. The chain uses TRBV10-3 and TRBJ1-5; D is ambiguous. This CDR3 has 16 residues. The germline CDR1 and CDR2 sequences are ENHRY and SYGVKD. Trimming removed 6 bases at V and 4 bases at J, with 19 bases between. CDR3 amino acids: CAISDNAPGWNQPQHF. DNA for the CDR3: TGTGCCATCAGCGACAATGCCCCGGGCTGGAATCAGCCCCAGCATTTT.

This clonotype was counted only a few times. This chain uses TRBV19 with TRBJ1-5, with a possible D match to TRBD1 (6 bases). Trimming took 3 bases from V and 0 from J, leaving 12 bases between them. Germline CDR1 and CDR2: LNHDA and SQIVND (reference sequence). The CDR3 runs to 16 residues. DNA for the CDR3: TGTGCCAGTAGTATCAGGGGCCGACATAGCAATCAGCCCCAGCATTTT. Translation gives CASSIRGRHSNQPQHF.

The J gene is TRBJ2-7, the V gene TRBV29-1, with 11 bases fitting TRBD2. Trimming took 2 bases from V and 0 from J; bases not matched to a gene: 3. The CDR3 contains 15 residues. Germline CDR1 SQVTM, CDR2 ANQGSEA. The CDR3 sequence: CSVELTSGVSYEQYF. DNA of the CDR3: TGCAGCGTTGAATTGACTAGCGGGGTCTCCTACGAGCAGTACTTC.